What follows describes a single T cell receptor beta chain. This sample was included in a study of control samples from healthy donors and cancer patients. Produced via immunoSEQ multiplex PCR; TCRdb's table is partial and in-frame only. Of about 65,000 clones listed, 90% were seen once; the top ten hold about 1.2%. This receptor was obtained from a woman aged 45-65 years with colorectal cancer. The sample consisted of PBMCs.

The CDR3 bases are TGTGCCAGCAGCTCCGGATATCGTCAGCCCCAGCATTTT. Its translation: CASSSGYRQPQHF. The gene calls are TRBV3-1 (or the pseudogene TRBV3-2) and TRBJ1-5; D remains ambiguous. Germline assignment: CDR1 LGHDT and CDR2 YNNKEL (reference sequence). V shed 5 bases and J shed 6 bases, with 11 bases lying between them. The CDR3 is made up of 13 amino acids.